This T cell receptor beta chain derives from a study of memory CD4+ T cells and cytomegalovirus serostatus (dated by TCRdb to between 2017 and 2020). Background for the entire study: The cohort included approximately 35 healthy adults from Belgium, of whom 9 were CMV seropositive and about 24 were CMV seronegative. To replicate a published TCR-based CMV serostatus classifier, the study sequenced CD4+ memory TCRbeta repertoires from a Belgian cohort whose cytomegalovirus serostatus was known. Summary of the overall study and its limitations: The results were interpreted as suggesting that the CMV-associated TCR signature is mostly present in the CD4+ memory repertoire. Among the approximately 160 previously reported CMV-associated TCRbeta sequences, 67 showed up in the CD4+ memory repertoires, with each one found in between one and five individuals. CMV serostatus prediction reached a median bootstrapped AUC of 0.95 with the original framework and just under 0.93 with a US-trained random forest. Only CD4+CD45RO+ memory cells were sequenced, in contrast to the original study, in which naive and memory CD4+ and CD8+ populations were covered. On the Belgian cohort, the classifier built on the original framework reached a median bootstrapped AUC of approximately 0.94, with a 95% CI of 0.76-1.00.

A remark on this clone: It has no known antigen specificity. Base-call qualities are not available, and no considerably larger clone is one nucleotide away. Within the sample, other DNA sequences also encode this same CDR3.

The Quick-DNA Microprep Kit was used to extract genomic DNA from the sorted cells. Amplification of TCRbeta DNA was done with the immunoSEQ hsTCRbeta kit, following the protocol from the manufacturer. An Illumina MiSeq instrument was used to sequence the TCRbeta libraries. Regarding the original processing steps: Once out-of-frame sequences had been removed, some 2 million distinct TCRbeta sequences were left, which works out to an average of approximately 73,000 per individual. Two values were used to score each individual: the count of about 150 previously reported CMV-associated TCRbeta sequences and the total count of productive distinct TCRbeta sequences. A beta-binomial model was reimplemented in Python, and scikit-learn random forests with default parameters were trained on data from the US cohort. Classifier performance on the Belgian cohort was reported as the median AUC with percentile confidence intervals calculated over 10,000 bootstrap iterations. Drawn from immuneACCESS, this table holds only the in-frame rearrangements with V and J called that TCRdb kept. Clones are partly lost; checked studies trace under half to an unresolved V gene and leave the rest unexplained. V and J calls and clone size are as listed in that table; D and trimming were resolved from the DNA. The table for this sample lists 40,000 to 50,000 clones; around 82% of them were counted only once. The top ten constitute approximately 0.96% of the sample.

CDR1 MDHEN and CDR2 SYDVKM were looked up in the germline V gene. A distance of 4 bases separates the germline ends of V and J, which lose 3 bases and 7 bases respectively. The cysteine opens and the phenylalanine closes a CDR3 of 10 amino acids. Only CDR3 DNA is held: 30 bases, read in frame from base 1. Single viable CD3+CD4+CD8-CD45RO+ cells were sorted as memory CD4+ T cells on a FACSAria II. CMV serostatus was assessed using a Roche Elecsys assay, by which serum IgG against CMV pp150, pp28, p38 and p52 was detected. After thawing, total CD4+ T cells were enriched by positive selection with CD4 magnetic microbeads. The samples came from a different study that was designed specifically to examine the CD4+ T cell memory repertoire. Peripheral blood mononuclear cells were isolated and cryopreserved according to standard operating procedures, and serum was stored at -80 degrees C. Staining used CD3-PerCP (BW264/56), CD4-APC (RPA-T4), CD45RO-PE (UCHT1) and CD8-Pacific Orange (3B5) antibodies, with Sytox blue excluding non-viable cells.

The sequenced sample consisted of memory CD4+ T cells from blood. The receptor chain draws on TRBV28 and TRBJ2-7; too little of a D gene remains to name it. This TCR derives from an adult in good health and CMV-seronegative. The encoded CDR3 is CASSFGEQYF. The nucleotide sequence reads as follows: TGTGCCAGCAGTTTTGGGGAGCAGTACTTC.